Below, one T cell receptor (beta chain) is given with its context. The V gene's germline CDR1 is MGHDK and CDR2 SYGVNS. The CDR3 sequence is 16 residues long. The junction had 10 bases not matched to a gene; V was cut back by 3 bases and J by 2 bases. The data belong to a study of OX40 agonist ivuxolimab in advanced cancers. Produced via immunoSEQ multiplex PCR; TCRdb's table is partial and in-frame only. This sample has more than 20,000 clones, with 84% found just once. This TCR came from an adult with an advanced solid tumor such as melanoma, head and neck, liver or kidney cancer. The chain uses TRBV25-1 and TRBJ2-7, with TRBD2 matching over 7 bases. The sequencing used CD4+ or CD8+ T cells sorted from blood, collected in a trial of the OX40 agonist ivuxolimab. CDR3 DNA: TGTGCCAGCAGTGACTCTGGCAGCGGGACTCCCTACGAGCAGTACTTC. Its protein is CASSDSGSGTPYEQYF.